Listed below are T cell receptor beta chains from one sample, sequenced in a study of tumor and adjacent non-tumor tissue in lung cancer. TCRdb re-analysed the multiplex PCR reads in MiXCR, keeping a single row per CDR3 protein. The repertoire holds 110,000 or so distinct CDR3 sequences, about 64% seen once, with roughly 19% in the top ten. Sequenced input: distant non-tumor lung tissue. All receptors derive from a man aged 55 to 70 with non-small cell lung cancer. Each CDR3 is given with its conserved first and last residue. A D gene is named only where the DNA matches it firmly. Part of the rows lack a size; the others show once, few, many or a class for expanded clones.

V: TRBV28; J: TRBJ2-7; D: TRBD2; size: many; DNA: TGTGCCAGCAGTGAGGAGCGGGAGTTTGGCGAGCAGTACTTC; CDR3: CASSEEREFGEQYF
V: TRBV5-1; J: TRBJ1-1; D: TRBD1; size: many; DNA: TGCGCCAGCAGCTCGGGACAGCCGGGCACTGAAGCTTTCTTT; CDR3: CASSSGQPGTEAFF
V: TRBV6-5; J: TRBJ2-3; D: TRBD2; size: .; DNA: TGTGCCAGCAGCCCGAAGCGCGGGGGGGCCCTAGATATGCAGTATTTT; CDR3: CASSPKRGGALDMQYF
V: TRBV4-1; J: TRBJ2-1; D: TRBD2; size: .; DNA: TGCGCCAGCAGTGAATCTAGCGGGACCACCTACAATGAGCAGCTCTTC; CDR3: CASSESSGTTYNEQLF
V: TRBV5-4; J: TRBJ1-1; D: .; size: many; DNA: TGTGCCAGCAGCGACGGACGGTTTATGAACACTGAAGCTTTCTTT; CDR3: CASSDGRFMNTEAFF
V: TRBV9; J: TRBJ2-2; D: .; size: .; DNA: TGTGCCAGCAGCGCAGGGGTGACGAACACCGGGGAGCTGTTTTTT; CDR3: CASSAGVTNTGELFF
V: TRBV12-3/TRBV12-4; J: TRBJ2-2; D: .; size: .; DNA: TGTGCCAACAGTGTTCTGGGTGGAGTCAGGGAGCTGTTTTTT; CDR3: CANSVLGGVRELFF
V: TRBV21-1; J: TRBJ2-5; D: .; size: .; DNA: TGTGCCAGCAGCCCTAAAACCCCCGGGACAGGGGAACAGGCCCAGTACTTC; CDR3: CASSPKTPGTGEQAQYF
V: TRBV11-1; J: TRBJ2-7; D: .; size: .; DNA: TGTGCCAGCAGCGCCCGTCTGGGCGGATCCGGCTCCTACGAGCAATATTTC; CDR3: CASSARLGGSGSYEQYF
V: TRBV28; J: TRBJ2-7; D: TRBD2; size: .; DNA: TGTGTCAGCAGTTTATTTAGGACTAGCAATTACGAGCAGTACTTC; CDR3: CVSSLFRTSNYEQYF
V: TRBV4-1; J: TRBJ2-3; D: .; size: many; DNA: TGCGCCAGCAGCCAAGAGGGGGGATTAGATACGCAGTATTTT; CDR3: CASSQEGGLDTQYF
V: TRBV13; J: TRBJ2-7; D: TRBD1; size: .; DNA: TGTGCCAGCAGTCGAGGGACAGAGGCTAATGAGCACTACTTC; CDR3: CASSRGTEANEHYF
V: TRBV7-2; J: TRBJ2-2; D: .; size: few; DNA: TGTGCCAGCAGCCCCGACCGCGCCGTCACCGGGGAGCTGTTTTTT; CDR3: CASSPDRAVTGELFF
V: TRBV25-1; J: TRBJ1-2; D: .; size: .; DNA: TGTGCCAGCAGTGAACCGGCAGGAAACCATGGCTACACCTTC; CDR3: CASSEPAGNHGYTF
V: TRBV29-1; J: TRBJ2-3; D: .; size: .; DNA: TGCAGCGTCAAACAGGCCCCGATTTATACGCAGTATTTT; CDR3: CSVKQAPIYTQYF
V: TRBV6-2/TRBV6-3; J: TRBJ2-3; D: .; size: many; DNA: TGTGCCAGCAGTCGCACAGATACGCAGTATTTT; CDR3: CASSRTDTQYF
V: TRBV4-3; J: TRBJ2-3; D: TRBD2; size: .; DNA: TGCGCCAGCAGCCTCGAGGGAGGGCCGGTGGATACGCGGTATTTT; CDR3: CASSLEGGPVDTRYF
V: TRBV11-3; J: TRBJ2-3; D: .; size: .; DNA: TGTGCCATCGGGCCTAGCACAGATACGCAGTATTTT; CDR3: CAIGPSTDTQYF
V: TRBV28; J: TRBJ1-1; D: .; size: .; DNA: TGTGCCAGCAGTGGACTAGGAGTTCGGGACACTGAAGCTTTCTTT; CDR3: CASSGLGVRDTEAFF
V: TRBV12-3/TRBV12-4; J: TRBJ1-1; D: .; size: many; DNA: TGTGCCAGCAGTTTATCAGGGGTGAACACTGAAGCTTTCTTT; CDR3: CASSLSGVNTEAFF
V: TRBV7-9; J: TRBJ2-1; D: .; size: .; DNA: TGTGCCAGCAGCGTCGACTCCCGGAGCTACGCTGTGCAGTTCTTC; CDR3: CASSVDSRSYAVQFF
V: TRBV2; J: TRBJ1-1; D: TRBD1; size: .; DNA: TGTGCCAGCAGTCCGGGACAGGGTGAAGGAACTGAAGCTTTCTTT; CDR3: CASSPGQGEGTEAFF
V: TRBV7-9; J: TRBJ1-6; D: .; size: many; DNA: TGTGCCAGCAGCTTGACAGCTTTTAATTCACCCCTCCACTTT; CDR3: CASSLTAFNSPLHF
V: TRBV7-9; J: TRBJ1-2; D: TRBD1; size: once; DNA: TGTGCCAGCAGCTTGGACAGGCATGTCTACACCTTC; CDR3: CASSLDRHVYTF
V: TRBV12-3/TRBV12-4; J: TRBJ2-1; D: .; size: .; DNA: TGTGCCGGAGTATCCCGGGCCTCTTACAATGAGCAGTTCTTC; CDR3: CAGVSRASYNEQFF
V: TRBV7-8; J: TRBJ2-7; D: .; size: .; DNA: TGTGCCAGCAGCTCCCGTCGGCAGGGGGGCTCCTACGAGCAGTACTTC; CDR3: CASSSRRQGGSYEQYF
V: TRBV2; J: TRBJ2-1; D: TRBD1; size: .; DNA: TGTGCCAGCAGTCGCGACAGGGGGGATGAGCAGTTCTTC; CDR3: CASSRDRGDEQFF
V: TRBV12-3/TRBV12-4; J: TRBJ2-1; D: .; size: many; DNA: TGTGCCAGCAGTTTAATGGGCGGAACCTACAATGAGCAGTTCTTC; CDR3: CASSLMGGTYNEQFF
V: TRBV29-1; J: TRBJ2-7; D: .; size: .; DNA: TGCAACACACAACCTTCCGGGACCACCTACGAGCAGTACTTC; CDR3: CNTQPSGTTYEQYF
V: TRBV19; J: TRBJ2-7; D: TRBD1; size: .; DNA: TGTGCCAGTAGTCTTCTAGGACAGGGGGCGATGAACGTGCAGTACTTC; CDR3: CASSLLGQGAMNVQYF
V: TRBV14; J: TRBJ1-1; D: .; size: .; DNA: TGTGCCGGCAGCCACTTTCGGGGAGGAAACACTGAAGCTTTCTTT; CDR3: CAGSHFRGGNTEAFF
V: TRBV29-1; J: TRBJ1-5; D: .; size: many; DNA: TGCAGCGTCCGGCTGGGGGGCCAGGGAGTCAATCAGCCCCAGCATTTT; CDR3: CSVRLGGQGVNQPQHF
V: TRBV5-1; J: TRBJ2-3; D: .; size: few; DNA: TGCGCCAGCAGCTTGGCCGGGACATATTGCACAGATACGCAGTATTTT; CDR3: CASSLAGTYCTDTQYF
V: TRBV10-3; J: TRBJ2-2; D: .; size: .; DNA: TGTGCCATCAGTGAAAGGGTCGGCGAAGTGAACACCGGGGAACTGTTTTTT; CDR3: CAISERVGEVNTGELFF
V: TRBV7-9; J: TRBJ2-1; D: TRBD2; size: few; DNA: TGTGCCAGCAGCTCCGACGGGGGGGATGAGCAGTTCTTC; CDR3: CASSSDGGDEQFF
V: TRBV4-1; J: TRBJ1-1; D: .; size: .; DNA: TGCGCCAGCAGCCACAAGGACAGTCCGAGCACTGAAGCTTTCTTT; CDR3: CASSHKDSPSTEAFF
V: TRBV12-3/TRBV12-4; J: TRBJ2-1; D: .; size: .; DNA: TGTGCCAGCAGGTCGCAGGGCGTGAGGTACAATGAGCAGTTCTTC; CDR3: CASRSQGVRYNEQFF
V: TRBV29-1; J: TRBJ2-5; D: .; size: .; DNA: TGCAGCGTTGATATGGGGCTAGGAGAGACCCTGTACTTC; CDR3: CSVDMGLGETLYF
V: TRBV6-1; J: TRBJ2-7; D: .; size: many; DNA: TGTGCCAGCAGTGAAATGGGCTACGAGCAGTACTTC; CDR3: CASSEMGYEQYF
V: TRBV13; J: TRBJ1-5; D: .; size: .; DNA: TGTGCCAGCGGTCAAGGGGGGAACCAGTCCCAGCATTTT; CDR3: CASGQGGNQSQHF
V: TRBV6-5; J: TRBJ2-5; D: TRBD1; size: .; DNA: TGTGCCAGCACCAGGACAGGGATCAGACTAGTGGCTGAGACTCAGTACTTC; CDR3: CASTRTGIRLVAETQYF
V: TRBV24-1; J: TRBJ2-1; D: .; size: few; DNA: TGTGCCACCAGTGCGGGGGTTTACGGTGAGCAGTTCTTC; CDR3: CATSAGVYGEQFF
V: TRBV11-2; J: TRBJ1-5; D: .; size: .; DNA: TGTGCCAGCAGCTTCGGGACGAGAGCTAACAATCAGCCCCAGCATTTT; CDR3: CASSFGTRANNQPQHF
V: TRBV2; J: TRBJ2-2; D: .; size: .; DNA: TGTGCCAGCAGTGTGCAGGGCATGACCGGGGAGCTGTTTTTT; CDR3: CASSVQGMTGELFF
V: TRBV6-5; J: TRBJ2-5; D: .; size: many; DNA: TGTGCCAGCAGTTACTCTATGGGGAAGGAGACCCAGTACTTC; CDR3: CASSYSMGKETQYF
V: TRBV9; J: TRBJ2-3; D: TRBD1; size: .; DNA: TGTGACAGCAGCGTAGCTGGGACAGGGACCACAGATACGCAGTATTTT; CDR3: CDSSVAGTGTTDTQYF
V: TRBV12-3/TRBV12-4; J: TRBJ1-1; D: .; size: .; DNA: TGTGTCAGCAGTTTGATGGTAAACACTGAAGCTTTCTTT; CDR3: CVSSLMVNTEAFF
V: TRBV28; J: TRBJ1-2; D: TRBD1; size: .; DNA: TGTGTCAGCAGCATGGGACAGGGGGTCTGCTACACCTTC; CDR3: CVSSMGQGVCYTF
V: TRBV11-2; J: TRBJ2-3; D: .; size: .; DNA: TGTGCCTGCAGCAAAGGGCAGGGTTCAGAAACGCAGTATTTT; CDR3: CACSKGQGSETQYF
V: TRBV4-3; J: TRBJ2-5; D: .; size: .; DNA: TGCGCCAGCAGCAAGGACGGGGACAAGCAAGAGACCCAGTACTTC; CDR3: CASSKDGDKQETQYF
V: TRBV11-2; J: TRBJ2-3; D: TRBD2; size: .; DNA: TGTGCCAGCTCCCAGCGGGGGTTTTCCACAGATACGCAGTATTTT; CDR3: CASSQRGFSTDTQYF
V: TRBV10-1; J: TRBJ2-2; D: TRBD2; size: .; DNA: TGTGCCAGCAGTGCTGATCAGCGGGGCACCGGGGAGCTGGTTTTT; CDR3: CASSADQRGTGELVF
V: TRBV20-1; J: TRBJ1-1; D: .; size: .; DNA: TGCAGTGCTGGAGTACGGGGCATGAACACTGAATCTTTCTTT; CDR3: CSAGVRGMNTESFF
V: TRBV11-3; J: TRBJ1-4; D: .; size: .; DNA: TGTGCCAGCAGTAGGACAGTCTCTGGTGAAAAACTGTTTTTT; CDR3: CASSRTVSGEKLFF
V: TRBV20-1; J: TRBJ2-2; D: TRBD2; size: few; DNA: TGCAGTGCTAGGACTAGCGGGGCCCTAGGAAGCGGGGAGCTGTTTTTT; CDR3: CSARTSGALGSGELFF